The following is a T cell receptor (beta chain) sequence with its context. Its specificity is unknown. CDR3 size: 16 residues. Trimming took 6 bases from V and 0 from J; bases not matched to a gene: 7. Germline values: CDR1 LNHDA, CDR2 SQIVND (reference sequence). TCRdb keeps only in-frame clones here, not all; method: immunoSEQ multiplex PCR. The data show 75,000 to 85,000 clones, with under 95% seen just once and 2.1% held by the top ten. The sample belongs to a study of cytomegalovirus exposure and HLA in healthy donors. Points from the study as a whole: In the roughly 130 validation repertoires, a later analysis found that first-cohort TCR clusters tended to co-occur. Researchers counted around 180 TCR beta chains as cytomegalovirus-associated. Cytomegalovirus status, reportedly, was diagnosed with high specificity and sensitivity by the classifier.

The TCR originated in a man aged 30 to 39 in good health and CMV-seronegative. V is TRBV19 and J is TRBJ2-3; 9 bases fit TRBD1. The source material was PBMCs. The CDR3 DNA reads TGTGCCAGTAGGCAACAGGGGGCGCTGAGCACAGATACGCAGTATTTT. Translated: CASRQQGALSTDTQYF.